A selection of T cell receptor beta chains follows, all from one sample in a study of tumor-infiltrating lymphocytes in primary liver carcinoma. MiXCR, run by TCRdb on the multiplex PCR reads, gives a single entry per CDR3 protein. This repertoire shows fewer than 350,000 distinct CDR3 sequences, roughly two thirds found once; its top ten account for 5% to 6.5%. Sequenced sample: peripheral blood. These receptor sequences come from a man between 35 and 55 years old with primary liver carcinoma and hepatitis B virus infection. Both conserved end residues are part of each CDR3. D genes are given only for firm matches. Only part of the rows carry a size: once, few, many, or a class if the clone is expanded.

cdr3_length	v_call	j_call	clone_size	d_call	cdr3_aa	cdr3_nt
14	TRBV7-9	TRBJ1-4	.	.	CASSIAPVNEKLFF	TGTGCCAGCAGCATAGCGCCGGTTAATGAAAAACTGTTTTTT
16	TRBV7-9	TRBJ2-6	few	.	CASSLARVSGANVLTF	TGTGCCAGCAGCTTAGCGCGGGTCTCTGGGGCCAACGTCCTGACTTTC
16	TRBV13	TRBJ2-1	.	TRBD1	CASSRLGQAVFHEQFF	TGTGCCAGCAGTCGTCTCGGACAGGCTGTCTTCCATGAGCAGTTCTTC
15	TRBV28	TRBJ2-3	.	TRBD2	CASSLSAGGTDTQYF	TGTGCCAGCAGTTTATCCGCGGGGGGTACAGATACGCAGTATTTT
12	TRBV29-1	TRBJ2-1	.	.	CSVEQGGDEQSF	TGCAGCGTTGAGCAGGGGGGCGATGAGCAGTCCTTC
15	TRBV13	TRBJ1-2	few	TRBD1	CASSPDRGASYGYTF	TGTGCCAGCAGCCCAGACAGGGGAGCGAGCTATGGCTACACCTTC
16	TRBV5-1	TRBJ2-6	.	TRBD1	CASSLGQGAGANVLTF	TGCGCCAGCAGCCTCGGACAGGGGGCTGGGGCCAACGTCCTGACTTTC
14	TRBV5-4	TRBJ1-3	.	TRBD1	CASSLTGAGNTIYF	TGTGCCAGCAGCTTGACAGGGGCTGGAAACACCATATATTTT
12	TRBV12-3/TRBV12-4	TRBJ2-2	.	.	CASNRGIGELFF	TGTGCCAGCAACCGGGGAATCGGGGAGCTTTTTTTT
15	TRBV10-3	TRBJ2-2	few	TRBD1	CATQVGQGASGELFF	TGTGCCACCCAGGTTGGGCAGGGGGCATCCGGGGAGCTGTTTTTT
14	TRBV6-5	TRBJ1-5	.	.	CASSYNGKNQPQHF	TGTGCCAGCAGTTACAATGGAAAAAATCAGCCCCAGCATTTT
12	TRBV11-2	TRBJ2-1	.	.	CVSNLGGNEQFF	TGTGTCAGCAACTTAGGTGGGAATGAGCAGTTCTTC
15	TRBV11-1	TRBJ2-7	.	TRBD2	CASSRTSSSSYEQCF	TGTGCCAGCAGCCGGACTAGCTCTAGCTCCTACGAGCAGTGCTTC
12	TRBV6-1	TRBJ2-7	.	.	CASSRDYLWQYF	TGTGCCAGCAGCCGAGATTATCTCTGGCAGTACTTC
12	TRBV29-1	TRBJ2-1	.	.	CSVRPGGNEQLF	TGCAGTGTCCGCCCAGGGGGGAATGAGCAGCTCTTC
16	TRBV12-3/TRBV12-4	TRBJ2-7	.	.	CASSLRQTYGVGEQYF	TGTGCCAGCAGCTTACGACAAACATATGGGGTGGGCGAGCAGTACTTC
18	TRBV6-2/TRBV6-3	TRBJ2-1	.	TRBD2	CAGSCPPASGRGGNEQFF	TGTGCCGGCAGTTGCCCCCCCGCTAGCGGGAGGGGAGGCAATGAGCAGTTCTTC
14	TRBV5-4	TRBJ1-6	.	.	CASSFQGAYSPLHF	TGTGCCAGCAGCTTTCAGGGAGCGTATTCACCCCTCCACTTT
11	TRBV6-5	TRBJ2-2	many	.	CASTNTGELFF	TGTGCCAGCACGAACACCGGGGAGCTGTTTTTT
13	TRBV6-1	TRBJ2-1	many	.	CASSVGQFDEQFF	TGTGCCAGCAGTGTTGGTCAATTCGATGAGCAGTTCTTC
15	TRBV10-3	TRBJ2-1	many	.	CASSRGGVSYNEQFF	TGTGCCAGCTCTAGGGGGGGAGTCTCCTACAATGAGCAGTTCTTC
17	TRBV14	TRBJ2-5	.	TRBD2	CTSSQDLGRGVRETQYF	TGTACCAGCAGCCAGGATCTAGGGAGGGGCGTACGAGAGACCCAGTACTTC
14	TRBV2	TRBJ2-4	.	TRBD1	CASSLDRNRDIQYF	TGTGCCAGCAGTTTGGACAGGAATAGAGACATTCAGTACTTC
11	TRBV6-2/TRBV6-3	TRBJ2-1	many	.	CASTTNGEQFF	TGTGCCAGCACCACAAATGGTGAGCAGTTCTTC
15	TRBV7-9	TRBJ1-1	few	.	CASSLMTASNTEAFF	TGTGCCAGCAGCTTAATGACAGCTAGTAACACTGAAGCTTTCTTT
14	TRBV10-1	TRBJ2-3	once	.	CTSSAATRLDKQYF	TGCACCAGCAGTGCGGCGACAAGGTTGGATAAGCAGTATTTT
18	TRBV11-1	TRBJ2-3	.	.	CVSSPFKHRGYRGGTQYF	TGTGTCAGCAGCCCATTCAAGCACAGGGGCTACCGGGGAGGTACGCAGTATTTT
11	TRBV11-2	TRBJ1-1	.	.	CASSLESEAFF	TGTGCCAGCAGCCTGGAGAGTGAAGCTTTCTTT
14	TRBV4-3	TRBJ2-3	.	.	CTSSQAIGTDTQYF	TGTACCAGCAGTCAAGCAATAGGAACAGATACGCAGTATTTT
16	TRBV10-3	TRBJ2-1	few	TRBD1	CAISESGTGGGNEQFF	TGTGCCATCAGTGAGTCTGGGACAGGGGGCGGCAATGAGCAGTTCTTC
14	TRBV5-5	TRBJ2-1	many	.	CASSSGIGVNEQFF	TGTGCCAGCAGCTCTGGGATTGGGGTCAATGAGCAGTTCTTC
15	TRBV6-2/TRBV6-3	TRBJ2-5	.	.	CASSYPKAGSETQYF	TGTGCCAGTAGTTACCCGAAGGCGGGATCGGAGACCCAGTACTTC
11	TRBV28	TRBJ2-1	few	.	CASSLEGKGFF	TGTGCCAGCAGTTTAGAGGGAAAGGGGTTCTTC
14	TRBV10-3	TRBJ2-7	few	.	CAISDRQETYEQYF	TGTGCCATCAGCGACAGACAGGAGACCTACGAGCAGTACTTC
15	TRBV12-3/TRBV12-4	TRBJ2-1	many	TRBD2	CASSLSGGSYNEQFF	TGTGCCAGCAGTTTATCGGGGGGGTCCTACAATGAGCAGTTCTTC
16	TRBV10-3	TRBJ2-1	.	TRBD2	CGISAGSGSSYNEQFF	TGTGGCATCAGTGCCGGTAGCGGGAGCTCCTACAATGAGCAGTTCTTC
13	TRBV5-5	TRBJ2-5	.	.	CASVDGVRETQYF	TGTGCCAGCGTAGACGGGGTCCGGGAGACCCAGTACTTC
15	TRBV6-2/TRBV6-3	TRBJ2-7	many	TRBD1	CASSYGTGVPYEQYF	TGTGCCAGCAGTTACGGGACAGGGGTCCCCTACGAGCAGTACTTC
13	TRBV4-3	TRBJ2-1	many	.	CASSQLAGTEQFF	TGCGCCAGCAGCCAACTGGCCGGGACAGAGCAGTTCTTC
13	TRBV14	TRBJ2-1	.	.	CASSQGTCNEQSF	TGTGCCAGCAGCCAAGGAACCTGCAATGAGCAGTCCTTC
14	TRBV6-2/TRBV6-3	TRBJ2-7	.	.	CASTKSIGLGEQYF	TGTGCTAGCACTAAGTCAATAGGGTTGGGCGAGCAGTACTTC
17	TRBV11-2	TRBJ2-1	.	.	CASSLRDHPNDFDEQFF	TGTGCCAGCAGCTTACGGGACCACCCGAATGATTTCGATGAGCAGTTCTTC
13	TRBV5-1	TRBJ1-1	.	.	CASTDTEMSEAFF	TGCGCCAGCACTGACACCGAAATGTCTGAAGCTTTCTTT
11	TRBV7-9	TRBJ2-7	.	.	CTSSSQDEQYF	TGTACCAGTAGTTCCCAGGACGAGCAGTACTTC
11	TRBV29-1	TRBJ2-1	.	.	CNVGDGEEQFF	TGCAACGTTGGGGACGGAGAAGAGCAGTTCTTC
15	TRBV6-2/TRBV6-3	TRBJ2-1	many	.	CASSSGWNSYNEQFF	TGTGCCAGCAGCTCCGGGTGGAACTCCTACAATGAGCAGTTCTTC
16	TRBV29-1	TRBJ2-7	.	.	CSVGGGRPGSTYEQYF	TGCAGCGTTGGTGGGGGCAGGCCAGGGAGTACGTACGAGCAGTACTTC
11	TRBV30	TRBJ2-2	.	.	CALSNTGELFF	TGTGCCTTATCGAACACCGGGGAGCTGTTTTTT
19	TRBV11-2	TRBJ2-3	once	.	CASSPISPALPENTDTQYF	TGTGCCAGCAGCCCCATAAGCCCGGCACTACCAGAAAACACAGATACGCAGTATTTT
14	TRBV29-1	TRBJ2-1	.	.	CSVESAITYNEQFF	TGCAGCGTTGAGTCAGCGATCACCTACAATGAGCAGTTCTTC
15	TRBV14	TRBJ2-4	many	.	CASSSFSSSKNIQYF	TGTGCCAGCAGCTCTTTTTCAAGCTCCAAAAACATTCAGTACTTC
17	TRBV4-1	TRBJ2-3	many	.	CASSQVGFTVGADTQYF	TGCGCCAGCAGCCAAGTCGGTTTCACAGTCGGGGCAGATACGCAGTATTTT
14	TRBV11-1	TRBJ2-7	.	.	CVSSPQGRAYEQYF	TGTGTCAGCAGCCCCCAGGGTAGGGCATACGAGCAGTACTTC
14	TRBV4-1	TRBJ1-4	.	.	CGSSSSGPNEKLFF	TGCGGCAGCAGCAGCTCGGGTCCTAACGAAAAACTGTTTTTT
14	TRBV6-1	TRBJ2-1	many	.	CASKADLGGNEQFF	TGTGCCAGCAAGGCGGACCTAGGAGGCAATGAGCAGTTCTTC
13	TRBV30	TRBJ1-2	.	.	CAWSVLVGTGYTF	TGTGCCTGGAGTGTACTGGTTGGGACGGGCTATACCTTC
17	TRBV28	TRBJ2-3	.	TRBD2	CASSFIEAGVSTNTQYF	TGTGCCAGCAGTTTCATAGAAGCGGGAGTTTCCACGAATACGCAGTATTTT
14	TRBV11-2	TRBJ1-1	.	.	CASSLAGVNTEALF	TGTGCCAGCAGCTTAGCTGGGGTCAACACTGAAGCTTTATTT
12	TRBV11-2	TRBJ2-7	.	.	CAISATGDEKYF	TGTGCCATCAGCGCCACCGGGGACGAGAAGTACTTC
14	TRBV12-3/TRBV12-4	TRBJ1-6	many	TRBD1	CASRPGQLHSPLHF	TGTGCCAGCAGACCGGGACAGCTTCATTCACCCCTCCACTTT